The present entry profiles one T cell receptor beta chain with its context. Its antigen is as yet unknown. These data belong to a study of stem cell transplantation in POMP-related autoinflammatory disease. On the study more broadly: The study hypothesized thymoproteasome defects skew the TRB repertoire via impaired CD8+ selection.

Sequencing was performed with immunoSEQ multiplex PCR; in TCRdb, only in-frame clones are kept and a portion is missing. Here the sample spans over 25,000 clones, around 90% being singletons. Study observations and caveats: Patients with PRAID showed a restricted number of unique TRB V-J gene pairings.

V dropped 3 bases and J dropped 12 bases, with 7 bases sitting between them. The CDR3 has 10 residues. Germline V CDR1 and CDR2: SGHNT, YYREEE (reference sequence). PRAID featured immunodeficiency plus autoinflammation. This clonotype was sampled from a human donor with POMP-related autoinflammation and immune dysregulation (PRAID). The input for sequencing was CD4+ T cells from PBMCs, taken before stem cell transplantation. This sequence joins TRBV5-4 and TRBJ2-1; possibly TRBD2 for D (6 bases). The DNA of the CDR3 is TGTGCCAGCAGCTCGGAGGGGCAGTTCTTC. Its translation is CASSSEGQFF.